This record looks at one T cell receptor beta chain sequence and its context. This clonotype appeared many times. Its antigen has not been determined. The sample holds no much larger clone one base away, and base qualities are not on file. This entry belongs to a study of CD8+CD57+ T cells in acquired aplastic anemia (dated by TCRdb to the late 2010s). About the full investigation: On average, sorted CD4+ and CD8+ cells yielded about 3 ug of extracted DNA, with a range of roughly 0.18 to 27.4 ug. CD8+CD57+ expansion was defined as a frequency above the mean frequency observed in healthy subjects. Here is what the overall study found, with its caveats: Twenty-nine CD8+ CDR3 sequences were shared between patients and controls but appeared highly expressed in patients and within their immunodominant clones. No significant difference in CD8+ Simpson's diversity was found between patients and healthy controls (P=0.060).

Profiling of TCR beta VDJ combinations and CDR3 sequences used genomic DNA as the template. An Illumina HiSeq 2000 was used for TCR repertoire sequencing. Processing in the source paper ran as follows. Repertoires were assessed using TRBV/TRBJ rearrangement plots, CDR3 size and DJ length profiles, and Simpson's diversity index. The most abundant DNA sequence in the deep sequencing data was taken as the immunodominant clone. CDR3 amino acid sequences were checked for sharing between subjects and were compared against published repertoires and the VDJdb database. TCRdb passed the public sequencing reads through fastp at Q25 and MiXCR, retaining productive beta sequences. When rows share a CDR3 protein, they turn into one entry using the most common DNA and genes. The V and J calls come from TCRdb's annotation, not from the publication. This sample lists 120,000 or so distinct CDR3 sequences; 45% to 60% were detected once. Under 35% of the sample lies in the top ten.

Sequences DFQATT (CDR1) and SNEGSKA (CDR2) are obtained from the germline V gene (reference sequence). The CDR3, cysteine through phenylalanine, is 17 amino acids long. Only CDR3 DNA remains: 51 bases, in frame from the first base. V lost 0 bases and J lost 0 bases; the stretch between them is 18 bases long. Expansion of CD8+CD57+ cells had been shown by flow cytometry in the patients chosen for sequencing. All patients had severe acquired aplastic anemia diagnosed by International Study of Aplastic Anemia and Agranulocytosis and Camitta criteria. At the time blood was sampled, none of the patients had received any therapy. In the study, sorted CD4+ and CD8+ blood T cells from patients with severe aplastic anemia and from healthy subjects underwent deep sequencing of TCR repertoires. In the USA, patient enrollment took place under clinicaltrials.gov protocols 00001620, 01623167, 00001397, 00071045, 00081523 and 00961064. Ficoll-Paque density gradient centrifugation was used to isolate peripheral blood mononuclear cells. Before DNA was extracted, CD4+ and CD8+ T cells were sorted using either FACS or magnetic beads.

This TCR was recovered from a human donor with aplastic anemia. Material for sequencing was sorted CD4+, CD8+, or CD8+CD57+ T cells (not recorded which) from PBMCs. Rearrangement joined TRBV20-1 to TRBJ2-7; tentative D gene TRBD1, with 5 bases matching. The encoded CDR3 is CSARDGHEQVHSYEQYF. The nucleotide sequence reads TGCAGTGCTAGAGATGGCCACGAACAGGTCCACTCCTACGAGCAGTACTTC.